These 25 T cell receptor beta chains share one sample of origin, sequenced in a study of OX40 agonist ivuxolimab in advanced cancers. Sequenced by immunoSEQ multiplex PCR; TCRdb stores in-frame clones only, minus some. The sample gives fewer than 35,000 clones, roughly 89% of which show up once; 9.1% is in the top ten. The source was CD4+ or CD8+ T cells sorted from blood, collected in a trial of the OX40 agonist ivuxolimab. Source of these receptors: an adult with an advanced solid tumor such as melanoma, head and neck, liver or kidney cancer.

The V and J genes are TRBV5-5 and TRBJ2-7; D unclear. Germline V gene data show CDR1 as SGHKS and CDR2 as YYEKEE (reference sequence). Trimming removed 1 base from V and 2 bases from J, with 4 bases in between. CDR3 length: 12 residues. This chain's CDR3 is CASSLPPYEQYF. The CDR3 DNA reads TGTGCCAGCAGCTTGCCCCCCTACGAGCAGTACTTC. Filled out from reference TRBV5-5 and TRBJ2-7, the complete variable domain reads DAGVTQSPTHLIKTRGQQVTLRCSPISGHKSVSWYQQVLGQGPQFIFQYYEKEERGRGNFPDRFSARQFPNYSSELNVNALLLGDSALYLCASSLPPYEQYFGPGTRLTVT.

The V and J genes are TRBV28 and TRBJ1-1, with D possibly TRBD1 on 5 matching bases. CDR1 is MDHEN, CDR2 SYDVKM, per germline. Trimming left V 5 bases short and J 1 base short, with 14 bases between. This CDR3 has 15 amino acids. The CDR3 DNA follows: TGTGCCAGCAGTACACCCCATGGGGGGAACACTGAAGCTTTCTTT. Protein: CASSTPHGGNTEAFF.

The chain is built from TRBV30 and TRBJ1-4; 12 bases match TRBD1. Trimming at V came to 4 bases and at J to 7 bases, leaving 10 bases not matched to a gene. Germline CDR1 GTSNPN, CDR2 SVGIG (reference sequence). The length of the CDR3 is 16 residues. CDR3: CAWTRRDRGHREKLFF. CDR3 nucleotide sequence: TGTGCCTGGACTCGACGGGACAGGGGGCATCGTGAAAAACTGTTTTTT.

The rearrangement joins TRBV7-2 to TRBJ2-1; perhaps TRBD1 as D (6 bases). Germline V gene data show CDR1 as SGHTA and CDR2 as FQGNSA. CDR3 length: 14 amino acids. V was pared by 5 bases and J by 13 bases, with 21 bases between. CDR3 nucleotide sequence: TGTGCCAGCAGCCCGTCTAGACAGGCAATGGGACAGTTCTTC. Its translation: CASSPSRQAMGQFF.

CDR3 loop: CASSTPSGANYGYTF. In DNA, the CDR3 is TGTGCCAGCAGTACCCCCTCGGGGGCTAACTATGGCTACACCTTC. This sequence joins TRBV28 and TRBJ1-2; D is perhaps TRBD1 (5 bases). The V end was cut by 5 bases, the J end by 0 bases, with 13 bases between. The germline gives CDR1 MDHEN, CDR2 SYDVKM. CDR3 size: 15 residues.

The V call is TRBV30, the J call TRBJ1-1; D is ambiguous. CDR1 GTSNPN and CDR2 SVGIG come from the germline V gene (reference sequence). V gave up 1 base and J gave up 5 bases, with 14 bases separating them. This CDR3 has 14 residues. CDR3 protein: CAWSGTGGYTEAFF. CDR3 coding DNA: TGTGCCTGGAGTGGTACGGGAGGGTATACTGAAGCTTTCTTT.

CDR3 nucleotide sequence: TGTGCCCAGATACGGACAGGACATGGCTACACCTTC. Protein sequence: CAQIRTGHGYTF. The chain is built from TRBV30 and TRBJ1-2; 7 bases align to TRBD1. Germline loops: CDR1 GTSNPN, CDR2 SVGIG (reference sequence). The J segment lost 6 bases and the V segment lost 8 bases, leaving 9 bases of the junction unmatched. The CDR3 consists of 12 residues.

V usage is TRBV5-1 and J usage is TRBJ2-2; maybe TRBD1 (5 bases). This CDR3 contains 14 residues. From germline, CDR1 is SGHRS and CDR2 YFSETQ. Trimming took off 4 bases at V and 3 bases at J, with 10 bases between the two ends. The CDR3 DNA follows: TGCGCCAGCAGCCGCCAAGGGGACACCGGGGAGCTGTTTTTT. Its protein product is CASSRQGDTGELFF. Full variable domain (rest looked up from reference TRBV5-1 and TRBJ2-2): KAGVTQTPRYLIKTRGQQVTLSCSPISGHRSVSWYQQTPGQGLQFLFEYFSETQRNKGNFPGRFSGRQFSNSRSEMNVSTLELGDSALYLCASSRQGDTGELFFGEGSRLTVL.

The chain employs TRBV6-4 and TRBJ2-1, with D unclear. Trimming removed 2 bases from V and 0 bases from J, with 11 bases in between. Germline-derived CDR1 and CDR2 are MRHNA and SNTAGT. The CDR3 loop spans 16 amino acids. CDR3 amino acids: CASSDELTGSYNEQFF. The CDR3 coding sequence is TGTGCCAGCAGTGACGAACTAACCGGCTCCTACAATGAGCAGTTCTTC.

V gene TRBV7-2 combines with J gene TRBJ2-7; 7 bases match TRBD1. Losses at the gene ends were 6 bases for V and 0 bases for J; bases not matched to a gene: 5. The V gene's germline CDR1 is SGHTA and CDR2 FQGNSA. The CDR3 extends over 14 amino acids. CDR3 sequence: CASRANRGSYEQYF. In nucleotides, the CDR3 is TGTGCCAGCAGAGCCAACAGGGGCTCCTACGAGCAGTACTTC.

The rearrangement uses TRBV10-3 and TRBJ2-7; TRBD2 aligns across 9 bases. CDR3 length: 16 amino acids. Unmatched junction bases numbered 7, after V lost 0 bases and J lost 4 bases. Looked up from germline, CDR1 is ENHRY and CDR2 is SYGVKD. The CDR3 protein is CAISESRGAGGYEQYF. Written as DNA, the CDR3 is TGTGCCATCAGTGAGTCTCGAGGTGCGGGAGGGTACGAGCAGTACTTC.

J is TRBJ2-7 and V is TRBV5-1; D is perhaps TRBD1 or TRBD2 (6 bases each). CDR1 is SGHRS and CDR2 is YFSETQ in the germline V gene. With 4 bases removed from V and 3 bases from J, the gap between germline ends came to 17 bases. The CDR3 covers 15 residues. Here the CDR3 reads CASSQGGGGNYEQYF. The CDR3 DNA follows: TGCGCCAGCAGCCAGGGTGGAGGGGGAAACTACGAGCAGTACTTC.

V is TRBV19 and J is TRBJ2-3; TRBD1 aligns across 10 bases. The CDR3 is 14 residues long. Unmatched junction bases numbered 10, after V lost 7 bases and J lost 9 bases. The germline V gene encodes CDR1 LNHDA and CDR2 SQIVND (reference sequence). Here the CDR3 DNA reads TGTGCCAGTAAAGGGACAGGGGTTATTGGAACGCAGTATTTT. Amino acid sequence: CASKGTGVIGTQYF.

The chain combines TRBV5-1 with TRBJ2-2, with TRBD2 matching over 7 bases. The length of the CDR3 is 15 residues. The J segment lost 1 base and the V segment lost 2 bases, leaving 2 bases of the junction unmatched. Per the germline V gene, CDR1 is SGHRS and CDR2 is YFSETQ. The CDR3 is CASSFGGRNTGELFF. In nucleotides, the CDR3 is TGCGCCAGCAGCTTCGGCGGGAGGAACACCGGGGAGCTGTTTTTT.

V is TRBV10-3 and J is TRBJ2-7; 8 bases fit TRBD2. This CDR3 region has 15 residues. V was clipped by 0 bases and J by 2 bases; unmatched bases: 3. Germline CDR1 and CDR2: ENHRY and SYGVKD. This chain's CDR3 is CAISESASGPYEQYF. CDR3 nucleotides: TGTGCCATCAGTGAGTCGGCTAGCGGGCCCTACGAGCAGTACTTC.

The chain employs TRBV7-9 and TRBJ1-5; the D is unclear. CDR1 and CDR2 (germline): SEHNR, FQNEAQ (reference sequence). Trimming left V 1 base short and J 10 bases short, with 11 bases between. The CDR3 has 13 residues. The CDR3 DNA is TGTGCCAGCAGCTTAGGTGCTGGCAGACCCCAGCATTTT. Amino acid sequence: CASSLGAGRPQHF.

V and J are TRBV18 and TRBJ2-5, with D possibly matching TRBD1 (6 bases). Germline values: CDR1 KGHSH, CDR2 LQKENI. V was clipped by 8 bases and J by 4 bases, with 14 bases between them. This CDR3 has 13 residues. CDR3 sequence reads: CASGYLGGETQYF. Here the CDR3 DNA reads TGTGCCAGCGGTTATCTAGGGGGAGAGACCCAGTACTTC.

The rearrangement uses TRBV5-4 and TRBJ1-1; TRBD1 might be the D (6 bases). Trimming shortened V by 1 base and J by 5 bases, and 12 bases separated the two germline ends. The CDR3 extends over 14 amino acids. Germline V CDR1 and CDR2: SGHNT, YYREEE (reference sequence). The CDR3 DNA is TGTGCCAGCAGCTTGTCTACAGGGAATACTGAAGCTTTCTTT. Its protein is CASSLSTGNTEAFF.

CDR3 amino acids: CASSGSRTSGHNEQFF. CDR3 nucleotide sequence: TGTGCCAGCAGCGGATCGCGGACTAGCGGCCACAATGAGCAGTTCTTC. The chain is built from TRBV7-3 and TRBJ2-1, with 10 positions matching TRBD2. Germline CDR1 is SGHTA and CDR2 is FQGTGA. With V trimmed by 5 bases and J by 5 bases, 9 bases remained unmatched. This CDR3 comprises 16 residues.

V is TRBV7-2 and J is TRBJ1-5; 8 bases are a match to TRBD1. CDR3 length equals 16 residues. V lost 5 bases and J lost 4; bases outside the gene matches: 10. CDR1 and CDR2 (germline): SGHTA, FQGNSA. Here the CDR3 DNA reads TGTGCCAGCAGCATTGTAGGGACAGGTCATAATCAGCCCCAGCATTTT. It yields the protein CASSIVGTGHNQPQHF.

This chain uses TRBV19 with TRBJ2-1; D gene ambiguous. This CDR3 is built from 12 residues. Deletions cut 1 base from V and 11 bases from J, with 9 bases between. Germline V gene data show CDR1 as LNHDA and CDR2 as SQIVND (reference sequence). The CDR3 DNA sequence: TGTGCCAGTAGTATAGCTCGGGCCCAGCAGTTCTTC. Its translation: CASSIARAQQFF.

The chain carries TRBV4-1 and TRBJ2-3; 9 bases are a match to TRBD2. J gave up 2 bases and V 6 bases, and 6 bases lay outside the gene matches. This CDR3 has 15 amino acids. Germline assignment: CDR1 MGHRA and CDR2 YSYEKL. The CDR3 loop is CASSPSGTYTDTQYF. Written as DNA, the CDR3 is TGCGCCAGCAGTCCTAGCGGGACTTACACAGATACGCAGTATTTT.

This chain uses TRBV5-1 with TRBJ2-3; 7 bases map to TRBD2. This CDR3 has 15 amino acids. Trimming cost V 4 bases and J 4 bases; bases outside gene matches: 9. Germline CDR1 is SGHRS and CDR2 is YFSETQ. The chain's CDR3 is CASSRMGGSADTQYF. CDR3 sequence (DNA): TGCGCCAGCAGCCGAATGGGGGGGTCGGCAGATACGCAGTATTTT.

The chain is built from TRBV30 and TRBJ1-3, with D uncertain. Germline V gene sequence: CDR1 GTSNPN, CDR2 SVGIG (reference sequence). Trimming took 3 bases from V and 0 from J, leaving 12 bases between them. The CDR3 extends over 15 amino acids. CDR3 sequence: CAWSPGRSSGNTIYF. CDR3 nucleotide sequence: TGTGCCTGGAGCCCAGGTCGAAGCTCTGGAAACACCATATATTTT.

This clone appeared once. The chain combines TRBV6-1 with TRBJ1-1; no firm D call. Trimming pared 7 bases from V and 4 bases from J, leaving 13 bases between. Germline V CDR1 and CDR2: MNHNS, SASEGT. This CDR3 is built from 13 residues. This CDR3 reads CASNVGAGTEAFF. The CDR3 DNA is TGTGCCAGCAATGTGGGCGCGGGCACTGAAGCTTTCTTT.